The 4 T cell receptor beta chains listed next were all sequenced from one sample in a study of T cells in Graves' hyperthyroidism and ophthalmopathy. RNA transcripts provided the source from which TCR beta CDR3 regions were amplified. The TCR CDR3 was amplified in a first-round RT-PCR using the HTBI primer set. One entry per CDR3 protein, called by TCRdb with MiXCR from the multiplex PCR reads. The table has 500,000 or so distinct CDR3 sequences, about 16% seen once; the top ten hold around 28%. The sequenced sample was blood. These receptors all come from a woman in her twenties or thirties with Graves' ophthalmopathy.

Concerning this clonotype itself: One base away lies a much larger clone, so this may be a sequencing read error. The chain links TRBV30 to TRBJ2-1, with D perhaps matching TRBD1 (6 bases). The V gene's germline CDR1 is GTSNPN and CDR2 SVGIG (reference sequence). V shed 6 bases and J shed 4 bases, with 16 bases lying between them. The CDR3 contains 14 residues. CDR3 amino acids: CACYRDKGYNEQFF. The CDR3 DNA is TGTGCCTGCTACCGGGACAAGGGATACAATGAGCAGTTCTTC.

This clonotype was counted at least ten times. This chain links TRBV29-1 with TRBJ2-1; TRBD2 matches 11 bases. With 1 base clipped from V and 1 base from J, the junction kept 6 bases outside the gene matches. Germline CDR1 reads SQVTM; CDR2 reads ANQGSEA. The CDR3 totals 17 residues. CDR3 DNA: TGCAGCGTTGAAGGTGGGACTAGCGGTCCTTCCTACAATGAGCAGTTCTTC. Protein product: CSVEGGTSGPSYNEQFF.

The genes are TRBV4-3 and TRBJ2-7, with TRBD2 identical over 12 bases. The V gene end was trimmed by 1 base and the J gene end by 4 bases; junction bases not matched to a gene: 2. Per germline, CDR1 LGHNA and CDR2 YSLEER. This CDR3 region has 15 residues. The CDR3 coding sequence is TGCGCCAGCAGCCAAGGACTAGCGGGAGTTTACGAGCAGTACTTC. Its translation: CASSQGLAGVYEQYF.

This clonotype turned up a few times. V is TRBV4-3 and J is TRBJ2-7, with unresolved D. CDR1 is LGHNA and CDR2 is YSLEER in the germline V gene. Trimming cost V 0 bases and J 3 bases, with 15 bases left between them. CDR3 length: 16 amino acids. CDR3 region: CASSQEDREYGYEQYF. CDR3 nucleotide sequence: TGCGCCAGCAGCCAAGAAGACCGAGAGTACGGCTACGAGCAGTACTTC.